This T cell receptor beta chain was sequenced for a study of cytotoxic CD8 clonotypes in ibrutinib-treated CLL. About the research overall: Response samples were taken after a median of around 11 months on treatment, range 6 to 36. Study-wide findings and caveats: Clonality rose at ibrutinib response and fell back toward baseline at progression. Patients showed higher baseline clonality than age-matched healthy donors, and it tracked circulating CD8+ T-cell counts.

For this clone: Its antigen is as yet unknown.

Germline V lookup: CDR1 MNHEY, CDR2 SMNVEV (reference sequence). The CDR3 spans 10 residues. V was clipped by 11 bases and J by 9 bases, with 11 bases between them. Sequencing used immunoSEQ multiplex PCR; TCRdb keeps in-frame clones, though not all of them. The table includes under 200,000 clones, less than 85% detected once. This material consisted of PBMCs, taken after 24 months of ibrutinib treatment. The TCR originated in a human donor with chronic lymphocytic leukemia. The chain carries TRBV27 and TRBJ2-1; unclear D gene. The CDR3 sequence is CAPKRIEQFF. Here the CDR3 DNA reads TGTGCCCCCAAAAGAATTGAGCAGTTCTTC.